These T cell receptor beta chains were read from a single sample in a study of long-term antiretroviral therapy in people with HIV. Generated by immunoSEQ multiplex PCR, the TCRdb table keeps only in-frame clones and is missing some. The repertoire includes tens of thousands of clones, 83% of them detected once, and 5.5% to 6.5% sits in the top ten. This sample comprised unsorted PBMCs, obtained 1 year after starting antiretroviral therapy. The receptors here all came from a man aged 18 to 30 with HIV. Each CDR3 is given with its conserved first and last residue. Each record gives: clone size, J gene, V gene, D gene, CDR3 DNA, CDR3 protein. The D gene is left open where the match is weak. Clone size is not always given. Where it is, it says once, few, many or a class for expanded clones.

>NA|TRBJ1-1|TRBV6-5|NA
TGTGCCAGCAGTTACGGCAGTCTTGGCACTGAAGCTTTCTTT
CASSYGSLGTEAFF
>NA|TRBJ2-1|TRBV11-3|TRBD2
TGTGCCAGCAGCTATCTTAGCGGGAACTACAATGAGCAGTTCTTC
CASSYLSGNYNEQFF
>NA|TRBJ2-1|TRBV19|TRBD2
TGTGCCAGTAGGAGAGCGGGGGGGCTATACAATGAGCAGTTCTTC
CASRRAGGLYNEQFF
>NA|TRBJ1-2|TRBV5-1|NA
TGCGCCAGCAGCTTGGTCCAGCCCGGGAACTATGGCTACACCTTC
CASSLVQPGNYGYTF
>NA|TRBJ2-2|TRBV7-9|NA
TGTGCCAGCAGCTTGGCAAGCAGGGCGAACACCGGGGAGCTGTTTTTT
CASSLASRANTGELFF
>NA|TRBJ1-5|TRBV27|NA
TGTGCCAGCAGTTTCAAGGGATATCAGCCCCAGCATTTT
CASSFKGYQPQHF
>NA|TRBJ1-4|TRBV4-1|NA
TGCGCCAGCAGCCAAGATAAATCCGCAACTAATGAAAAACTGTTTTTT
CASSQDKSATNEKLFF
>NA|TRBJ2-7|TRBV27|NA
TGTGCCAGCAGTCCTGACACCTACTACGAGCAGTACTTC
CASSPDTYYEQYF
>NA|TRBJ2-2|TRBV5-1|NA
TGCGCCAGCAGCTTGGGAGGTAAGGGATCCACCGGGGAGCTGTTTTTT
CASSLGGKGSTGELFF
>NA|TRBJ2-2|TRBV9|NA
TGTGCCAGCAGCGTAGTATACGGGTCCGGGGAGCTGTTTTTT
CASSVVYGSGELFF
>NA|TRBJ2-7|TRBV27|NA
TGTGCCAGCGGCCCGAGGGGTTCCCTCTCCTACGAGCAGTACTTC
CASGPRGSLSYEQYF
>NA|TRBJ1-4|TRBV5-1|TRBD1
TGCGCCAGCAGCCCCGGGGACAGGGGATATGAAAAACTGTTTTTT
CASSPGDRGYEKLFF
>NA|TRBJ1-5|TRBV27|NA
TGTGCCAGCAGTTTAGGACTCTCGCAGCCCCAGCATTTT
CASSLGLSQPQHF
>few|TRBJ1-4|TRBV18|NA
TGTGCCAGCTCACCTACAGGTCTATATGAAAAACTGTTTTTT
CASSPTGLYEKLFF
>NA|TRBJ2-1|TRBV7-3|NA
TGTGCCAGCAGCCCCACATCGTCCCTTGAGCAGTTCTTC
CASSPTSSLEQFF
>NA|TRBJ2-7|TRBV9|NA
TGTGCCAGCAGCGTAAATCCCAGGAACGAGCAGTACTTC
CASSVNPRNEQYF
>NA|TRBJ2-1|TRBV10-3|NA
TGTGCCATCAGTTCCAAGGGCTCCTACAATGAGCAGTTCTTC
CAISSKGSYNEQFF
>NA|TRBJ2-2|TRBV19|NA
TGTGCCAGTATGATGACCCCGAACACCGGGGAGCTGTTTTTT
CASMMTPNTGELFF
>few|TRBJ2-7|TRBV7-9|NA
TGTGCCAGCAGCACTCCCCTACCTACGGAGCAGTACTTC
CASSTPLPTEQYF
>NA|TRBJ1-3|TRBV10-3|NA
TGTGCCATCAGTGAGTCGGTGGAGAACTCTGGAAACACCATATATTTT
CAISESVENSGNTIYF
>NA|TRBJ1-5|TRBV7-2|TRBD1
TGTGCCAGCAGCCCCCCGGGGACAGGGAGGCAGCCCCAGCATTTT
CASSPPGTGRQPQHF
>NA|TRBJ1-1|TRBV29-1|NA
TGCAGCGTTGAAGATATCAGGGTGAACACTGAAGCTTTCTTT
CSVEDIRVNTEAFF
>NA|TRBJ1-2|TRBV4-1|NA
TGCGCCAGCAGCCAAGAGGCAGGACCCTGGTATGGCTACACCTTC
CASSQEAGPWYGYTF
>NA|TRBJ2-7|TRBV28|TRBD1
TGTGCCAGCAGTTTATTGCCATTCCGGGACAGGGGGAATTGCGAGCAGTACTTC
CASSLLPFRDRGNCEQYF
>NA|TRBJ2-1|TRBV5-1|NA
TGCGCCAGCAGCAGGGGAACGCTAGCTCCCAATGAGCAGTTCTTC
CASSRGTLAPNEQFF
>NA|TRBJ1-1|TRBV7-9|TRBD1
TGTGCCAGCAGCCGAACAAGGACAGGGGGAGCGTCTGAAGCTTTCTTT
CASSRTRTGGASEAFF
>NA|TRBJ1-1|TRBV5-1|TRBD1
TGCGCCAGCACGGACAGGGGGCACACTGAAGCTTTCTTT
CASTDRGHTEAFF
>NA|TRBJ1-2|TRBV27|TRBD1
TGTGCCAGCAGTCCCGCCTATCAGACAGGGGGCTATGGCTACACCTTC
CASSPAYQTGGYGYTF
>NA|TRBJ1-2|TRBV12-5|TRBD1
TGTGCTAGTGGTTTCGGGACAGTCGCCCCGAATGGCTACACCTTC
CASGFGTVAPNGYTF
>NA|TRBJ1-5|TRBV5-6|NA
TGTGCCAGCAGCTTACTCCCCAATCAGCCCCAGCATTTT
CASSLLPNQPQHF
>NA|TRBJ2-3|TRBV25-1|TRBD2
TGTGCCAGCAGTGAGGGTAGCGGGGACACAGATACGCAGTATTTT
CASSEGSGDTDTQYF
>NA|TRBJ2-3|TRBV6-5|NA
TGTGCCAGCAGCTTCGGGACTCTAAGCACAGATACGCAGTATTTT
CASSFGTLSTDTQYF
>NA|TRBJ1-2|TRBV6-5|TRBD1
TGTGCCAGCAGTCAGACAGGGGGCAACTATGGCTACACCTTC
CASSQTGGNYGYTF
>NA|TRBJ2-7|TRBV29-1|NA
TGCAGCGTTGAGAGGGACTACGAGCAGTACTTC
CSVERDYEQYF
>NA|TRBJ2-1|TRBV5-1|NA
TGCGCCAGCAGCGCGGTGGTGGATTCTACCTACAATGAGCAGTTCTTC
CASSAVVDSTYNEQFF
>NA|TRBJ2-3|TRBV19|TRBD2
TGTGCCAGTAGTACCCGACTAGCGGGGGCCACGGCAGATACGCAGTATTTT
CASSTRLAGATADTQYF
>NA|TRBJ2-4|TRBV2|NA
TGTGCCAGCAGGCTGGACAACCAAAACATTCAGTACTTC
CASRLDNQNIQYF
>NA|TRBJ2-1|TRBV6-1|NA
TGTGCCAGCAGTGTGGGGGGGCAAATAATGGATGAGCAGTTCTTC
CASSVGGQIMDEQFF
>NA|TRBJ2-1|TRBV6-1|TRBD2
TGTGCCAGCAGTGAGGGTACGACTAGCGGGAACAATGAGCAGTTCTTC
CASSEGTTSGNNEQFF
>NA|TRBJ1-5|TRBV7-8|TRBD1
TGTGCCAGCAGCTCCCGGACAGGGACTCAGCCCCAGCATTTT
CASSSRTGTQPQHF